This T cell receptor (beta chain) was identified during a study of beta chain features in type 1 diabetes. Background on the study: On cell yields, gender and age, patients and healthy donors were similar. Sorted cells from all samples, numbering almost 110 million, were examined.

The junction had 6 bases not matched to a gene; V was cut back by 5 bases and J by 1 base. CDR3 length equals 15 residues. CDR1 and CDR2 from the germline V gene are MDHEN and SYDVKM. General observations from the study: When Type 1 diabetes patients were examined, their TCRB CDR3s proved moderately but significantly shorter in all four CD4+ subsets. Researchers reported that naive, central memory and Treg TCRB repertoires appeared more similar in patients than in healthy donors.

CD45RO/CCR7/CD25/CD127/CD95/CD27 sorting isolated CD4+ naive, central memory, regulatory and stem cell-like memory cells. What was sequenced were expressed TCRB transcripts, since all of the isolated RNA had been reverse transcribed. TCRdb's copy holds only in-frame clones and misses some; the assay was immunoSEQ multiplex PCR. The table lists roughly 400,000 clones, around 9.6% of them singletons. This clone has just a few counts. Its specificity is not known. This TCR was sampled from a man aged 30 to 45 with type 1 diabetes. The chain employs TRBV28 and TRBJ2-7; 9 nucleotides match TRBD1. The sequencing input was central memory CD4+ T cells from blood. The CDR3: CASSALGTGSYEQYF. The CDR3 coding sequence is TGTGCCAGCAGTGCCCTCGGGACAGGGTCCTACGAGCAGTACTTC. Combining the CDR3 with reference TRBV28 and TRBJ2-7 gives the whole variable domain DVKVTQSSRYLVKRTGEKVFLECVQDMDHENMFWYRQDPGLGLRLIYFSYDVKMKEKGDIPEGYSVSREKKERFSLILESASTNQTSMYLCASSALGTGSYEQYFGPGTRLTVT.